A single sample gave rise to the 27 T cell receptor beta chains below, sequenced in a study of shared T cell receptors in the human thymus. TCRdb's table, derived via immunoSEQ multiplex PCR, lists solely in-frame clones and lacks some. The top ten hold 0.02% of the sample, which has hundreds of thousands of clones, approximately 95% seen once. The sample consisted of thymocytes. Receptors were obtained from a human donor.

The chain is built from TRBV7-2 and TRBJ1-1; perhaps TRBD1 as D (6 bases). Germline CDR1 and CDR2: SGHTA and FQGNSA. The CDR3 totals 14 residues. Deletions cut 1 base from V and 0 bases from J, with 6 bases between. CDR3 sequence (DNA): TGTGCCAGCAGCTTAGGGGGGCTGAACACTGAAGCTTTCTTT. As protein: CASSLGGLNTEAFF.

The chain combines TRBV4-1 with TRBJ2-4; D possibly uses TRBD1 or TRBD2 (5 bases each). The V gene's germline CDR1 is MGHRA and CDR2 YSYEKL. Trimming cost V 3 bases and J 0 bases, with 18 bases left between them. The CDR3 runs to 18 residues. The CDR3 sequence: CASSHTKGPGIAKNIQYF. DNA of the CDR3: TGCGCCAGCAGCCATACAAAGGGACCCGGAATAGCCAAAAACATTCAGTACTTC.

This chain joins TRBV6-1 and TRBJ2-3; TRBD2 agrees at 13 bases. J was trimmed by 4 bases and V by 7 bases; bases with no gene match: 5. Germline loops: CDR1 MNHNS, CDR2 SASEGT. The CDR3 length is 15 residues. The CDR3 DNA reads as TGTGCCAGCATTTCGGGACTAGCGGGGCCAGATACGCAGTATTTT. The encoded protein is CASISGLAGPDTQYF.

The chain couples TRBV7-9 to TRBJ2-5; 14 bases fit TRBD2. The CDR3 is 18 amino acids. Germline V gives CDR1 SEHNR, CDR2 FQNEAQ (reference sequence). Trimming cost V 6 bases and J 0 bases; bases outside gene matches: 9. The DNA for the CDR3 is TGTGCCAGCAGGGGACTAGCGGGAGATCCCCCGTACCAAGAGACCCAGTACTTC. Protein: CASRGLAGDPPYQETQYF.

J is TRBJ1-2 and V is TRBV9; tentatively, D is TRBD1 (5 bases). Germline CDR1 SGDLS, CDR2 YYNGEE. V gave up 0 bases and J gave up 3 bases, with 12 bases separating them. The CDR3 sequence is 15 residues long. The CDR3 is CASSVVHRSHYGYTF. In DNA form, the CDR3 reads TGTGCCAGCAGCGTAGTCCACAGGAGCCACTATGGCTACACCTTC.

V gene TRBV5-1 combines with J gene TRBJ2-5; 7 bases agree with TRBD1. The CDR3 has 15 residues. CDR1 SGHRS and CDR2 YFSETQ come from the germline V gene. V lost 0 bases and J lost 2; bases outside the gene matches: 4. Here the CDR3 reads CASSLGQGVQETQYF. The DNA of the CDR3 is TGCGCCAGCAGCTTGGGGCAGGGGGTACAAGAGACCCAGTACTTC.

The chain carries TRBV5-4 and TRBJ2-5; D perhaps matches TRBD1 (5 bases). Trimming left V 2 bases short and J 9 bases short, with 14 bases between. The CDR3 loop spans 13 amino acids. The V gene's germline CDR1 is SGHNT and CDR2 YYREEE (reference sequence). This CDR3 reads CASSFRQLAPQYF. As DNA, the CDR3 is TGTGCCAGCAGCTTCAGACAGTTGGCCCCCCAGTACTTC.

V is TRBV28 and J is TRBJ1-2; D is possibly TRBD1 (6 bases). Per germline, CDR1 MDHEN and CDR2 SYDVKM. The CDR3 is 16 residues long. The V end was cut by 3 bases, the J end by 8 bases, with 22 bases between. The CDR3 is CASSLGWWGAEWGYTF. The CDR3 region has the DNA TGTGCCAGCAGTTTGGGGTGGTGGGGGGCGGAGTGGGGCTACACCTTC.

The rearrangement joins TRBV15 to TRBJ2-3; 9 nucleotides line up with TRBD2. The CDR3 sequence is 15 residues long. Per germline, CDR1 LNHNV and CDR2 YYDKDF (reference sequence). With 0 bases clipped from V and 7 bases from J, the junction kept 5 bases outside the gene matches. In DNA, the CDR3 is TGTGCCACCAGCAGAGAAGGTAGCGGGAGTTATACGCAGTATTTT. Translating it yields CATSREGSGSYTQYF.

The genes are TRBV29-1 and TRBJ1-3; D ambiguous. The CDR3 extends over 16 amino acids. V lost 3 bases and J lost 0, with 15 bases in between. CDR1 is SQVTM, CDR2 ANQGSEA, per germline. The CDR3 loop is CSVDSRIDDSGNTIYF. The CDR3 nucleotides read TGCAGCGTTGATTCCAGGATTGATGACTCTGGAAACACCATATATTTT.

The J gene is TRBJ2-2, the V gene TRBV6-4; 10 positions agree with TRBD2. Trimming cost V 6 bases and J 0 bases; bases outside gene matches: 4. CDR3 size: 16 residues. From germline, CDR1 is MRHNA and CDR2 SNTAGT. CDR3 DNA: TGTGCCAGCAGCCGGACTAGCGGCTCGAACACCGGGGAGCTGTTTTTT. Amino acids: CASSRTSGSNTGELFF.

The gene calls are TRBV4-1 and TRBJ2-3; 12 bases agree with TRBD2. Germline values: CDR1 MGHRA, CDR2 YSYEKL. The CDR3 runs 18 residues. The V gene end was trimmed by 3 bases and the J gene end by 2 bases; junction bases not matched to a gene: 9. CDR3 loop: CASSQQTSGSPFTDTQYF. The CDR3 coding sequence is TGCGCCAGCAGCCAGCAGACTAGCGGGAGTCCCTTCACAGATACGCAGTATTTT.

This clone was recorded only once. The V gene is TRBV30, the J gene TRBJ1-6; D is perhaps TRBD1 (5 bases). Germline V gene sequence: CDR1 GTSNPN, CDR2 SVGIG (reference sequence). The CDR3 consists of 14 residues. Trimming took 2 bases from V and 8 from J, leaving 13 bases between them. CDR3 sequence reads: CAWSLGGSDSPLHF. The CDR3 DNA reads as TGTGCCTGGAGTTTGGGGGGGTCCGATTCACCCCTCCACTTT.

CDR3 nucleotide sequence: TGTGCTAGTGGTTTGGACAGATCCTTAACCACTGAAGCTTTCTTT. Encoded protein: CASGLDRSLTTEAFF. The chain employs TRBV12-5 and TRBJ1-1, with D uncertain. V lost 1 base, J lost 4 bases, and 13 bases lay in between. Germline CDR1 LGHNT, CDR2 FRNRAP. There are 15 residues in the CDR3.

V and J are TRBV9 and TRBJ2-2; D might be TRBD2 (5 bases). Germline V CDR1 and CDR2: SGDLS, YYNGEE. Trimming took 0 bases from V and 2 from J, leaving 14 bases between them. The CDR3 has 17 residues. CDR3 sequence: CASSVEEDSVNTGELFF. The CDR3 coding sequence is TGTGCCAGCAGCGTAGAAGAGGATAGCGTAAACACCGGGGAGCTGTTTTTT.

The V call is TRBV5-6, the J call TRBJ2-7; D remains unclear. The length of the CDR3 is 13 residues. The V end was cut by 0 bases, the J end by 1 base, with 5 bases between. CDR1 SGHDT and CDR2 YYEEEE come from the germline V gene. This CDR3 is CASSLVRSYEQYF. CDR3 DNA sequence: TGTGCCAGCAGCTTGGTCCGTTCCTACGAGCAGTACTTC.

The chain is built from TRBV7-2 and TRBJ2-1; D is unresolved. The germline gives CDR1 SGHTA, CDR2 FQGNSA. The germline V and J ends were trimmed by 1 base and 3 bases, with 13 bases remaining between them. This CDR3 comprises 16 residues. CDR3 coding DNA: TGTGCCAGCAGCTTAGGGGCAAGGGCGGACTACAATGAGCAGTTCTTC. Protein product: CASSLGARADYNEQFF.

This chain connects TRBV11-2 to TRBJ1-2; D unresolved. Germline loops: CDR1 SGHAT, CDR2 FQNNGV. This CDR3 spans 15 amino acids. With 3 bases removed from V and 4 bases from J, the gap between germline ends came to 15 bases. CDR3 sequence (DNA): TGTGCCAGCAGCTTCGAAAGGGCAGCCTCCTATGGCTACACCTTC. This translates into CASSFERAASYGYTF.

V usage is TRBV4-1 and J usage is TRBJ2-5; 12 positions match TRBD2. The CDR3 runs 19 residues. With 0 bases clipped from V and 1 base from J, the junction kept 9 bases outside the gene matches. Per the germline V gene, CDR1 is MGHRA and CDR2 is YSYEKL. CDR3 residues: CASSQDRASGRESQETQYF. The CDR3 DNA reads TGCGCCAGCAGCCAAGATCGGGCTAGCGGGAGGGAATCCCAAGAGACCCAGTACTTC.

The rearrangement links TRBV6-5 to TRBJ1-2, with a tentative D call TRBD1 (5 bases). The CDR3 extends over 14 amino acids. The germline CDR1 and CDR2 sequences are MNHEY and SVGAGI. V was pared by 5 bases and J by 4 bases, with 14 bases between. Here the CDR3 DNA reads TGTGCCAGCAGTCCGGGGGGTCGGGCCTATGGCTACACCTTC. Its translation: CASSPGGRAYGYTF.

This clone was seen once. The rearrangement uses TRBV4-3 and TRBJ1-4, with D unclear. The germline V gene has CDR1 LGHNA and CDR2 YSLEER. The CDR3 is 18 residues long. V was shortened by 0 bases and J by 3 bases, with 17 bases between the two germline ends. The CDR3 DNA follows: TGCGCCAGCAGCCAAGAGCCGACAATTGGAGGCGCTAATGAAAAACTGTTTTTT. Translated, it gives CASSQEPTIGGANEKLFF.

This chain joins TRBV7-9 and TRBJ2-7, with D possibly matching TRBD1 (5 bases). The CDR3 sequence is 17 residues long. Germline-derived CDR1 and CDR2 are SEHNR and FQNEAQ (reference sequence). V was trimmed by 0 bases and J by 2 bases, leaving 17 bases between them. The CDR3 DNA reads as TGTGCCAGCAGCTTAGCGCGTCCGGCTAGGGGTCCCTACGAGCAGTACTTC. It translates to CASSLARPARGPYEQYF.

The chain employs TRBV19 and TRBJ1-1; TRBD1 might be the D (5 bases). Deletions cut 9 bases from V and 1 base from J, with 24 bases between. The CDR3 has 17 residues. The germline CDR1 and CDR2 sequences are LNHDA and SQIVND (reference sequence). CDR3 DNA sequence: TGTGCCAGAAATGGATTGCAGGGCGCTTTCGAGAACACTGAAGCTTTCTTT. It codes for CARNGLQGAFENTEAFF.

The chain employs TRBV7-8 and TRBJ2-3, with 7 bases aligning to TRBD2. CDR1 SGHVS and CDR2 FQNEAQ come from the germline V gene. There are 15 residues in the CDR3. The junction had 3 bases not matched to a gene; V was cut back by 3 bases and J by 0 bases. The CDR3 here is CASSLRERSTDTQYF. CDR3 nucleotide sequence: TGTGCCAGCAGCTTGCGGGAGAGGAGCACAGATACGCAGTATTTT.

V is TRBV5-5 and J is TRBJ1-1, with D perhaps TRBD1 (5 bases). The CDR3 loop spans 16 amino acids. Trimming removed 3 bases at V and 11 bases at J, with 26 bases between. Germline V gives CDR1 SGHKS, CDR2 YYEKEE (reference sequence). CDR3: CASSSITGTLLDGAFF. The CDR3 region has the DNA TGTGCCAGCAGCTCAATCACCGGGACGCTTCTGGATGGGGCTTTCTTT.

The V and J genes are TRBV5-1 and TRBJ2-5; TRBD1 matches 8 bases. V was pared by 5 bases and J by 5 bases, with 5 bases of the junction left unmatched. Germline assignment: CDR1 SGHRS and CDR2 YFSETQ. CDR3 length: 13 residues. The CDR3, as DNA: TGCGCCAGCAGGGCAGGGGGCAGGGAGACCCAGTACTTC. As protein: CASRAGGRETQYF.

In DNA, the CDR3 is TGTGCCAGCGGCAAATCAGGAAACACCATATATTTT. Its translation is CASGKSGNTIYF. The rearrangement links TRBV7-9 to TRBJ1-3; D unclear. CDR3 size: 12 residues. Between the trimmed V and J ends, which lost 8 bases and 4 bases, there was a span of 9 bases. In germline, CDR1 is SEHNR, CDR2 FQNEAQ (reference sequence).